The source of this TCR beta chain is a study of T cells in Graves' hyperthyroidism and ophthalmopathy. TCR beta CDR3 regions were amplified from RNA transcripts. With the HTBI primer set, the TCR CDR3 went through a first round of RT-PCR. TCRdb redid the calling of the multiplex PCR reads with MiXCR, one entry per CDR3 protein. Of some 620,000 distinct CDR3 sequences detected, around 15% appear once; the ten largest clones hold around 4%. V lost 5 bases and J lost 0; bases outside the gene matches: 7. Per germline, CDR1 MNHEY and CDR2 SVGEGT. The CDR3 extends over 16 amino acids. This clonotype was recorded many times. Its target is unknown. Regarding the study as a whole: In the analysis, a 13 V-J model separated ophthalmopathy from stable hyperthyroidism.

This receptor was identified in a woman aged 30 to 39 with Graves' hyperthyroidism. The specimen was blood. The V and J genes are TRBV6-2 or TRBV6-3 and TRBJ2-1, with 7 nucleotides matching TRBD1. The chain's CDR3 is CASSPGQEDSYNEQFF. For the CDR3, the DNA is TGTGCCAGCAGTCCAGGACAGGAGGACTCCTACAATGAGCAGTTCTTC.